A single sample is the source of the 24 T cell receptor beta chains below, sequenced in a study of cytomegalovirus exposure and HLA in healthy donors. The PCR had 60 Vbeta and 13 Jbeta primers. Clones were read by immunoSEQ multiplex PCR, and TCRdb kept only the in-frame ones, dropping some. The sample holds about 35,000 clones, more than 80% seen once. Sequencing was done on a sample of PBMCs. These TCRs come from a male donor in good health and CMV-seronegative.

The gene calls are TRBV14 and TRBJ2-7; 7 bases line up with TRBD1. CDR3 length equals 13 residues. The ends lost 3 bases at V and 3 bases at J; junction bases unmatched: 2. Germline CDR1 reads SGHDN; CDR2 reads FVKESK. For the CDR3, the DNA is TGTGCCAGCAGCCACGGACAGGTCTACGAGCAGTACTTC. It is translated as CASSHGQVYEQYF.

Worth noting for this clone: An end of the junction does not agree with germline; a read error may underlie this. The chain recombines TRBV7-7 with TRBJ2-1, with a possible D match to TRBD1 (7 bases). This CDR3 region has 14 residues. Germline V gene data show CDR1 as SSHAT and CDR2 as FNYEAQ (reference sequence). In nucleotides, the CDR3 is TGTGCTAGCAGCTTAACGACAGGGACTAATGAGCAGTTCTTC. Translating gives CASSLTTGTNEQFF.

The V gene is TRBV6-5, the J gene TRBJ2-1; D possibly corresponds to TRBD1 (6 bases). Germline V gene sequence: CDR1 MNHEY, CDR2 SVGAGI. Trimming cost V 7 bases and J 2 bases, with 12 bases left between them. The CDR3 is 14 amino acids. CDR3 bases: TGTGCCAGCATTCAAGACAGGACCTACAATGAGCAGTTCTTC. It yields the protein CASIQDRTYNEQFF.

This clone has just a few counts. The chain joins TRBV29-1 to TRBJ1-2, with D unclear. The V end was cut by 0 bases, the J end by 1 base, with 3 bases between. Looked up from germline, CDR1 is SQVTM and CDR2 is ANQGSEA. The CDR3 runs 12 residues. Here the CDR3 DNA reads TGCAGCGTTGAAGACAATAACTATGGCTACACCTTC. The encoded protein is CSVEDNNYGYTF. Variable domain in full (rest from reference TRBV29-1 and TRBJ1-2): SAVISQKPSRDICQRGTSLTIQCQVDSQVTMMFWYRQQPGQSLTLIATANQGSEATYESGFVIDKFPISRPNLTFSTLTVSNMSPEDSSIYLCSVEDNNYGYTFGSGTRLTVV.

This clone was recorded a few times. The chain has TRBV6-1 and TRBJ2-7; TRBD2 matches 7 bases. This CDR3 comprises 14 residues. The germline V gene encodes CDR1 MNHNS and CDR2 SASEGT. Losses at the gene ends were 6 bases for V and 3 bases for J; bases not matched to a gene: 8. CDR3 in DNA: TGTGCCAGCAGAGGCGGACGCGGGGGCTACGAGCAGTACTTC. This translates into CASRGGRGGYEQYF.

The rearrangement joins TRBV5-1 to TRBJ2-3; D possibly corresponds to TRBD2 (5 bases). The CDR3 extends over 14 amino acids. V shed 1 base and J shed 4 bases, with 10 bases lying between them. Per germline, CDR1 SGHRS and CDR2 YFSETQ. CDR3 DNA: TGCGCCAGCAGCTTGAAATCGCGGGCAGATACGCAGTATTTT. It codes for CASSLKSRADTQYF.

V gene TRBV6-1 combines with J gene TRBJ1-5; D not resolved. The germline V gene encodes CDR1 MNHNS and CDR2 SASEGT. Trimming pared 3 bases from V and 9 bases from J, leaving 15 bases between. The CDR3 extends over 14 amino acids. This CDR3 is CASSELGDLWPQHF. CDR3 DNA sequence: TGTGCCAGCAGTGAGTTGGGAGACCTCTGGCCCCAGCATTTT.

The chain uses TRBV2 and TRBJ1-1; unclear D gene. Germline CDR1 is SNHLY and CDR2 is FYNNEI. V was cut by 5 bases and J by 4 bases, with 8 bases left in between. CDR3 length equals 12 residues. The CDR3 protein is CASSTVGTEAFF. Written as DNA, the CDR3 is TGTGCCAGCAGTACCGTCGGCACTGAAGCTTTCTTT.

This chain links TRBV6-6 with TRBJ1-2; tentative D call: TRBD1 (5 bases). Germline V gene data show CDR1 as MNHNY and CDR2 as SVGAGI (reference sequence). Deletions cut 5 bases from V and 8 bases from J, with 12 bases between. The CDR3 is 12 residues long. Here the CDR3 DNA reads TGTGCCAGCAGTCATCCGACAGAGGGCTACACCTTC. The encoded protein is CASSHPTEGYTF.

This clone has only a few counts. V is TRBV27 and J is TRBJ1-1; the match to TRBD1 covers 7 bases. CDR3 length: 17 amino acids. With 3 bases clipped from V and 1 base from J, the junction kept 11 bases outside the gene matches. Germline loops: CDR1 MNHEY, CDR2 SMNVEV (reference sequence). The DNA of the CDR3 is TGTGCCAGCAGTTTTAGGGGGCCCTCGGAAAGGAACACTGAAGCTTTCTTT. Its protein product is CASSFRGPSERNTEAFF.

This chain connects TRBV4-1 to TRBJ1-5; 8 nucleotides match TRBD1. This CDR3 has 15 residues. The trim removed 3 bases at V and 7 bases at J, leaving 8 bases unmatched. Germline loops: CDR1 MGHRA, CDR2 YSYEKL. CDR3 coding DNA: TGCGCCAGCAGCCAGGTTCAGGGGGCAGGCCAGCCCCAGCATTTT. It yields the protein CASSQVQGAGQPQHF.

The sample holds a few counts of this clone. The gene calls are TRBV10-1 and TRBJ2-1; the match to TRBD2 covers 15 bases. CDR1 is WNHNN, CDR2 SYGVQD, per germline (reference sequence). The CDR3 is 19 amino acids. V was pared by 0 bases and J by 0 bases, with 3 bases of the junction left unmatched. The CDR3 loop is CASSESGLAGGSSYNEQFF. The CDR3 DNA is TGCGCCAGCAGTGAGTCGGGACTAGCGGGGGGATCCTCCTACAATGAGCAGTTCTTC.

For the CDR3, the DNA is TGTGCCAGCTCACCAGAGAGGGTTGCAGTCATGAACACTGAAGCTTTCTTT. Translating gives CASSPERVAVMNTEAFF. The V gene is TRBV18, the J gene TRBJ1-1; D is unclear. Between the trimmed V and J ends, which lost 2 bases and 0 bases, there was a span of 16 bases. Germline CDR1 and CDR2: KGHSH and LQKENI. This CDR3 is built from 17 residues.

The V and J genes are TRBV5-1 and TRBJ1-4; D gene unclear. Germline V gene data show CDR1 as SGHRS and CDR2 as YFSETQ. This CDR3 region has 13 residues. Trimming shortened V by 5 bases and J by 0 bases, and 5 bases separated the two germline ends. The CDR3 sequence is CASSRATNEKLFF. The CDR3 DNA reads TGCGCCAGCAGTCGGGCAACTAATGAAAAACTGTTTTTT.

The chain has TRBV28 and TRBJ2-7; TRBD1 agrees at 7 bases. The CDR3 is 13 residues long. Per germline, CDR1 MDHEN and CDR2 SYDVKM. V was pared by 5 bases and J by 2 bases, with 3 bases of the junction left unmatched. CDR3 protein: CASSETGPYEQYF. In DNA form, the CDR3 reads TGTGCCAGCAGTGAGACAGGGCCCTACGAGCAGTACTTC.

The V gene is TRBV7-2, the J gene TRBJ2-1; 11 bases match TRBD2. Looked up from germline, CDR1 is SGHTA and CDR2 is FQGNSA. This CDR3 is 16 amino acids long. J lost 4 bases, V lost 4 bases, and 6 bases had no gene match. The CDR3 DNA sequence: TGTGCCAGCAGCTACGGGACTAGCGGTTATTACAATGAGCAGTTCTTC. It encodes CASSYGTSGYYNEQFF.

The genes are TRBV6-6 and TRBJ2-3; 7 bases fit TRBD1. CDR3 length: 14 amino acids. The trim removed 6 bases at V and 4 bases at J, leaving 7 bases unmatched. Per germline, CDR1 MNHNY and CDR2 SVGAGI (reference sequence). The DNA of the CDR3 is TGTGCCAGCAGGCCGGGACAGATTTCAGATACGCAGTATTTT. Amino acids: CASRPGQISDTQYF.

This clone has a handful of counts. Additional DNA sequences in this sample encode the identical CDR3. The chain carries TRBV9 and TRBJ2-6; D is perhaps TRBD1 (6 bases). The germline CDR1 and CDR2 sequences are SGDLS and YYNGEE. The CDR3 totals 15 residues. Between the trimmed V and J ends, which lost 2 bases and 0 bases, there was a span of 6 bases. The CDR3 reads CASSVDSSGANVLTF. CDR3 DNA: TGTGCCAGCAGCGTGGACAGCTCTGGGGCCAACGTCCTGACTTTC. Combining the CDR3 with reference TRBV9 and TRBJ2-6 gives the whole variable domain DSGVTQTPKHLITATGQRVTLRCSPRSGDLSVYWYQQSLDQGLQFLIQYYNGEERAKGNILERFSAQQFPDLHSELNLSSLELGDSALYFCASSVDSSGANVLTFGAGSRLTVL.

This chain uses TRBV18 with TRBJ2-1; 9 bases fit TRBD2. This CDR3 region has 14 residues. V lost 6 bases and J lost 7; bases outside the gene matches: 7. CDR1 and CDR2 (germline): KGHSH, LQKENI. As DNA, the CDR3 is TGTGCCAGCTCGAGACTAGCGGTAGTAAATGAGCAGTTCTTC. This translates into CASSRLAVVNEQFF.

The chain recombines TRBV19 with TRBJ2-2; 8 nucleotides line up with TRBD1. This CDR3 has 18 amino acids. V shed 1 base, J shed 6 bases, and the junction held 13 bases outside the gene matches. Germline V gene lookup returns CDR1 LNHDA and CDR2 SQIVND (reference sequence). In DNA, the CDR3 is TGTGCCAGTAGTATAGGGCTAGGACAGGGAAGGACCGCCGGGGAGCTGTTTTTT. It yields the protein CASSIGLGQGRTAGELFF.

The chain joins TRBV21-1 to TRBJ2-1; TRBD2, the D gene given by the table, was not confirmed from the DNA. TRBV21-1 is annotated as a pseudogene. The length of the CDR3 is 15 residues. The CDR3 DNA is TGTGCCAGCAGCAAAGATAGGAGCTCCTACAATGAGCAGTTCTTC. Its protein is CASSKDRSSYNEQFF.

The gene calls are TRBV6-5 and TRBJ1-2; 11 bases are a match to TRBD1. Trimming at V came to 2 bases and at J to 5 bases, leaving 7 bases not matched to a gene. The CDR3 is 16 amino acids. Germline CDR1 MNHEY, CDR2 SVGAGI. The CDR3 sequence is CASSYPGTGGNYGYTF. The CDR3 nucleotides are TGTGCCAGCAGTTACCCCGGGACAGGGGGAAATTATGGCTACACCTTC.

The count of this clone is one. The chain joins TRBV5-4 to TRBJ1-2; 10 nucleotides line up with TRBD1. Trimming at V came to 0 bases and at J to 6 bases, leaving 8 bases not matched to a gene. CDR3 length: 16 residues. CDR1 and CDR2 from the germline V gene are SGHNT and YYREEE (reference sequence). CDR3: CASSLAGTGDRNGYTF. CDR3 in DNA: TGTGCCAGCAGCTTGGCGGGGACAGGGGATCGGAATGGCTACACCTTC.

The chain has TRBV30 and TRBJ1-1; tentative D call: TRBD1 (6 bases). This CDR3 has 14 residues. Germline-derived CDR1 and CDR2 are GTSNPN and SVGIG (reference sequence). V lost 2 bases, J lost 1 base, and 11 bases lay in between. CDR3 sequence reads: CAWSRGGANTEAFF. CDR3 coding DNA: TGTGCCTGGAGTCGCGGGGGGGCGAACACTGAAGCTTTCTTT.